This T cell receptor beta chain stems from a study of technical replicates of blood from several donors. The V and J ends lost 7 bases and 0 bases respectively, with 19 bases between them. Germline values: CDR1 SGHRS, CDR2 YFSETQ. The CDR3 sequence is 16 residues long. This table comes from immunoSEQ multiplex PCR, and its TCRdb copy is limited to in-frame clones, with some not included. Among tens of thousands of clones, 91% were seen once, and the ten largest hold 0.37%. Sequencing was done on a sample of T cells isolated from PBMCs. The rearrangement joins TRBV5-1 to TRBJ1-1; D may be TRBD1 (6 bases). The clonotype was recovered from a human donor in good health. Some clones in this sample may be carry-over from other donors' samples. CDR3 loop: CASHTGWDIMNTEAFF. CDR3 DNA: TGCGCCAGCCATACAGGGTGGGACATCATGAACACTGAAGCTTTCTTT.